This entry lists 15 T cell receptor beta chains sequenced from one sample in a study of shared clonotypes between healthy human individuals. The assay was immunoSEQ multiplex PCR, and TCRdb's table has in-frame clones only and misses some. Of approximately 1.5 million clones listed, around 98.5% are singletons. Sequencing used naive CD4+ T cells sorted from blood. As to subset: CD45RA+ positively selected. The receptor source for this set is a man aged 25 to 45 in good health.

Note on this clone: The same CDR3 can be traced to other DNA sequences in this sample. The V gene is TRBV5-1, the J gene TRBJ2-1, with D unclear. This CDR3 region has 13 residues. The germline V and J ends were trimmed by 5 bases and 0 bases, with 6 bases remaining between them. Germline assignment: CDR1 SGHRS and CDR2 YFSETQ. This CDR3 reads CASSLDSYNEQFF. The CDR3 nucleotides read TGCGCCAGCAGTTTAGACTCCTACAATGAGCAGTTCTTC.

The V gene is TRBV5-6, the J gene TRBJ2-1; 9 bases are a match to TRBD2. After removal of 0 bases from V and 0 bases from J, the junction contained 7 bases not matched to a gene. Germline CDR1 and CDR2: SGHDT and YYEEEE. This CDR3 contains 18 residues. CDR3: CASSLGILAGSSYNEQFF. The DNA of the CDR3 is TGTGCCAGCAGCTTGGGTATTCTAGCGGGAAGCTCCTACAATGAGCAGTTCTTC.

This rearrangement joins TRBV6-6 to TRBJ2-7; 7 positions match TRBD2. Germline CDR1 reads MNHNY; CDR2 reads SVGAGI (reference sequence). The CDR3 spans 16 residues. V lost 8 bases, J lost 3 bases, and 16 bases stayed unmatched. CDR3 residues: CASGPTKAGVIYEQYF. As DNA, the CDR3 is TGTGCCAGCGGGCCCACGAAGGCGGGAGTTATCTACGAGCAGTACTTC.

This clone was found once. The chain employs TRBV5-1 and TRBJ2-5; 7 bases agree with TRBD1. Germline CDR1 and CDR2: SGHRS and YFSETQ. The V gene end was trimmed by 1 base and the J gene end by 3 bases; junction bases not matched to a gene: 6. This CDR3 is 15 amino acids long. Here the CDR3 reads CASSLNQGEKETQYF. Written as DNA, the CDR3 is TGCGCCAGCAGCTTGAATCAGGGGGAAAAAGAGACCCAGTACTTC. Full variable domain (outside the CDR3, taken from reference TRBV5-1 and TRBJ2-5): KAGVTQTPRYLIKTRGQQVTLSCSPISGHRSVSWYQQTPGQGLQFLFEYFSETQRNKGNFPGRFSGRQFSNSRSEMNVSTLELGDSALYLCASSLNQGEKETQYFGPGTRLLVL.

The V and J genes are TRBV7-9 and TRBJ2-1; 10 bases are a match to TRBD2. CDR3 length: 16 residues. Losses at the gene ends were 1 base for V and 6 bases for J; bases not matched to a gene: 6. Germline CDR1 is SEHNR and CDR2 is FQNEAQ (reference sequence). DNA for the CDR3: TGTGCCAGCAGCTTAGATCGAGGACTAGCGGTCAATGAGCAGTTCTTC. It translates to CASSLDRGLAVNEQFF.

V usage is TRBV5-6 and J usage is TRBJ2-7, with D perhaps given as TRBD1 or TRBD2 (5 bases each). The CDR3 spans 15 residues. Germline V gene sequence: CDR1 SGHDT, CDR2 YYEEEE. The V gene lost 1 base and the J gene lost 7 bases, with 18 bases spanning the gap. The CDR3 here is CASSLRILGTQEQYF. In nucleotides, the CDR3 is TGTGCCAGCAGCTTGAGGATTTTGGGGACGCAAGAGCAGTACTTC. Full variable domain (rest looked up from reference TRBV5-6 and TRBJ2-7): DAGVTQSPTHLIKTRGQQVTLRCSPKSGHDTVSWYQQALGQGPQFIFQYYEEEERQRGNFPDRFSGHQFPNYSSELNVNALLLGDSALYLCASSLRILGTQEQYFGPGTRLTVT.

The rearrangement uses TRBV7-9 and TRBJ2-1; 10 nucleotides align to TRBD2. After removal of 6 bases from V and 7 bases from J, the junction contained 15 bases not matched to a gene. CDR1 is SEHNR, CDR2 FQNEAQ, per germline (reference sequence). There are 17 residues in the CDR3. The CDR3 is CASRIGALAGVLNEQFF. The CDR3, as DNA: TGTGCCAGCAGAATTGGGGCGCTAGCGGGAGTTCTTAATGAGCAGTTCTTC.

The V gene is TRBV5-1, the J gene TRBJ2-2, with TRBD1 identical over 11 bases. CDR3 length: 14 amino acids. Per germline, CDR1 SGHRS and CDR2 YFSETQ. Losses at the gene ends were 4 bases for V and 4 bases for J; bases not matched to a gene: 0. CDR3 coding DNA: TGCGCCAGCAGCGGGACAGGGGGCACCGGGGAGCTGTTTTTT. Translating it yields CASSGTGGTGELFF. The full variable domain, completed using reference TRBV5-1 and TRBJ2-2, is KAGVTQTPRYLIKTRGQQVTLSCSPISGHRSVSWYQQTPGQGLQFLFEYFSETQRNKGNFPGRFSGRQFSNSRSEMNVSTLELGDSALYLCASSGTGGTGELFFGEGSRLTVL.

The chain joins TRBV6-5 to TRBJ2-7, with D hard to call. The V end lost 3 bases, the J end lost 0 bases, and 9 bases lay between the germline ends. Germline CDR1 and CDR2: MNHEY and SVGAGI. This CDR3 has 14 amino acids. For the CDR3, the DNA is TGTGCCAGCAGTTATGGTCTCACCTCCTACGAGCAGTACTTC. Protein sequence: CASSYGLTSYEQYF.

The rearrangement uses TRBV4-1 and TRBJ2-5, with 8 nucleotides matching TRBD1. There are 15 residues in the CDR3. Trimming at V came to 3 bases and at J to 2 bases, leaving 5 bases not matched to a gene. Germline V gene lookup returns CDR1 MGHRA and CDR2 YSYEKL. The CDR3 nucleotides read TGCGCCAGCAGCCAGGCAGGACAGGGACAAGAGACCCAGTACTTC. This gives the protein CASSQAGQGQETQYF.

This chain links TRBV7-8 with TRBJ2-1, with D tentatively TRBD2 (6 bases). The CDR3 loop spans 15 amino acids. V was cut by 5 bases and J by 10 bases, with 21 bases left in between. Germline CDR1 and CDR2: SGHVS and FQNEAQ. In DNA, the CDR3 is TGTGCCAGCAGCGCGCGGGACCCCGTGGGGGAGGAGCAGTTCTTC. It is translated as CASSARDPVGEEQFF.

This chain connects TRBV19 to TRBJ1-3; 7 nucleotides match TRBD1. V shed 4 bases, J shed 0 bases, and the junction held 12 bases outside the gene matches. This CDR3 is built from 18 residues. Per the germline V gene, CDR1 is LNHDA and CDR2 is SQIVND (reference sequence). Here the CDR3 reads CASSTPRTGLNSGNTIYF. The CDR3 bases are TGTGCCAGTAGTACCCCGCGGACAGGACTAAACTCTGGAAACACCATATATTTT.

The chain links TRBV25-1 to TRBJ2-7; D not resolved. The V gene's germline CDR1 is MGHDK and CDR2 SYGVNS. Trimming shortened V by 4 bases and J by 6 bases, and 7 bases separated the two germline ends. CDR3 size: 11 residues. CDR3 DNA sequence: TGTGCCAGCAGTGCCTTAACCGAGCAGTACTTC. It codes for CASSALTEQYF.

CDR3 DNA: TGTGCCAGCAGCTTCCGAAGGGAGGCCGAGACCCAGTACTTC. Protein product: CASSFRREAETQYF. The chain couples TRBV5-4 to TRBJ2-5; D possibly corresponds to TRBD2 (6 bases). The CDR3 is 14 residues long. The V gene lost 2 bases and the J gene lost 5 bases, with 13 bases spanning the gap. From germline, CDR1 is SGHNT and CDR2 YYREEE (reference sequence).

This chain connects TRBV9 to TRBJ2-6; no firm D call. The ends were cut back, 2 bases at V and 2 bases at J, with 8 bases in the middle. The CDR3 loop spans 15 amino acids. Germline V gives CDR1 SGDLS, CDR2 YYNGEE. CDR3 loop: CASSVTQTGANVLTF. Written as DNA, the CDR3 is TGTGCCAGCAGCGTGACTCAGACTGGGGCCAACGTCCTGACTTTC. Together with reference TRBV9 and TRBJ2-6, the CDR3 gives the full variable domain: DSGVTQTPKHLITATGQRVTLRCSPRSGDLSVYWYQQSLDQGLQFLIQYYNGEERAKGNILERFSAQQFPDLHSELNLSSLELGDSALYFCASSVTQTGANVLTFGAGSRLTVL.